These T cell receptor beta chains were read from a single sample in a study of T cell repertoires in cytomegalovirus infection. For these receptors, no antigen is known. TCRdb analysed the reads with MiXCR anew, one entry per CDR3 protein. The sample has some 110,000 distinct CDR3 sequences, around 10% seen once; the top ten hold roughly 29%. Sequenced material: PBMCs, sequenced either directly or after in vitro stimulation (not recorded which). The receptors shown here come from a human donor in good health (CMV status not recorded). Some clones in this sample may be carry-over from other donors' samples. Each CDR3 is given with its conserved first and last residue. The D gene is left open where the match is weak. Size is omitted from some rows. Given values are once, few, many or a class for expanded clones.

j_gene,d_gene,v_gene,abundance,CDR3aa,CDR3nt
TRBJ2-2,TRBD2,TRBV11-2,many,CASSGASGRGWPGELFF,TGTGCCAGCAGCGGGGCTAGCGGGAGAGGATGGCCCGGGGAGCTGTTTTTT
TRBJ1-5,NA,TRBV6-1,many,CASSVVGQPQHF,TGTGCCAGCAGTGTTGTAGGGCAGCCCCAGCATTTT
TRBJ1-5,NA,TRBV6-1,NA,CASSESGGAHQPQHF,TGTGCCAGCAGTGAATCTGGAGGGGCGCATCAGCCCCAGCATTTT
TRBJ1-1,NA,TRBV19,few,CASIPRAGRRMNTEAFF,TGTGCCAGTATTCCCCGTGCCGGTCGAAGAATGAACACTGAAGCTTTCTTT
TRBJ2-1,NA,TRBV11-3,few,CASSSGYEQFF,TGTGCCAGCAGCAGCGGGTATGAGCAGTTCTTC
TRBJ2-7,NA,TRBV7-9,many,CASSPPVETSYEQYF,TGTGCCAGCAGCCCGCCCGTTGAAACCTCCTACGAGCAGTACTTC
TRBJ2-1,TRBD2,TRBV20-1,many,CSASPSSGSSYNEQFF,TGCAGTGCTAGCCCGTCTAGCGGGAGCTCCTACAATGAGCAGTTCTTC
TRBJ2-1,TRBD2,TRBV7-9,many,CASSLARLAGDEQFF,TGTGCCAGCAGCTTAGCCCGACTAGCGGGAGATGAGCAGTTCTTC
TRBJ1-1,NA,TRBV2,few,CASKWGSTEAFF,TGTGCCAGCAAGTGGGGATCGACTGAAGCTTTCTTT
TRBJ2-1,TRBD2,TRBV7-6,NA,CASSLLGSGRYNEQFF,TGTGCCAGCAGCTTATTGGGTAGCGGGAGATACAATGAGCAGTTCTTC
TRBJ2-5,NA,TRBV12-3/TRBV12-4,many,CASSLEGHRPRETQYF,TGTGCCAGCAGTTTAGAAGGACACAGACCCCGGGAGACCCAGTACTTC
TRBJ2-1,TRBD1,TRBV4-3,many,CASSQGQGVYNEQFF,TGCGCCAGCAGCCAAGGACAGGGGGTTTACAATGAGCAGTTCTTC
TRBJ1-2,NA,TRBV5-6,many,CASDRSSLYGYTF,TGTGCCAGCGACCGGAGTTCCCTCTATGGCTACACCTTC
TRBJ1-4,NA,TRBV29-1,NA,CSAWSGSTNEKLFF,TGCAGCGCATGGAGCGGCTCTACTAATGAAAAACTGTTTTTT
TRBJ1-1,NA,TRBV30,NA,CAWSVGGSGMNTEAFF,TGTGCCTGGAGTGTGGGGGGTTCGGGGATGAACACTGAAGCTTTCTTT
TRBJ2-3,NA,TRBV5-4,NA,CASSSSERLSDTQYF,TGTGCCAGCAGTTCTTCCGAACGCTTATCAGATACGCAGTATTTT
TRBJ2-1,NA,TRBV20-1,NA,CSAELREKSYNEQFF,TGCAGTGCAGAACTTCGGGAGAAGTCCTACAATGAGCAGTTCTTC
TRBJ1-1,NA,TRBV12-3/TRBV12-4,NA,CASRGRREAFF,TGTGCCAGCAGGGGACGGAGAGAAGCTTTCTTT
TRBJ2-1,NA,TRBV7-6,many,CASSPSDLSSYNEQFF,TGTGCCAGCAGCCCCAGCGACTTGAGCTCCTACAATGAGCAGTTCTTC